Following are 17 T cell receptor beta chains from one sample sequenced in a study of blood T cell repertoires in COVID-19. The data were produced by immunoSEQ multiplex PCR, yet TCRdb's version contains in-frame clones alone and is incomplete. The table has around 260,000 clones, about four fifths seen once. Sequencing was performed on peripheral blood. These TCRs come from a woman between 45 and 60 years old who had recovered from COVID-19.

The chain uses TRBV4-2 and TRBJ1-2; 9 nucleotides agree with TRBD1. V shed 4 bases, J shed 1 base, and the junction held 7 bases outside the gene matches. Germline-derived CDR1 and CDR2 are LGHNA and YNFKEQ. CDR3 length: 16 residues. CDR3 sequence (DNA): TGTGCCAGCAGCCGGCATACAGGGGGCGTTAACTATGGCTACACCTTC. Encoded protein: CASSRHTGGVNYGYTF.

The CDR3 bases are TGTGCCAGCAGTTTACTGGGAGCAAACATTCAGTACTTC. Amino acid sequence: CASSLLGANIQYF. J is TRBJ2-4 and V is TRBV12-3 or TRBV12-4; tentatively, D is TRBD2 (5 bases). With 2 bases removed from V and 6 bases from J, the gap between germline ends came to 8 bases. There are 13 residues in the CDR3.

This chain uses TRBV6-2 or TRBV6-3 with TRBJ1-1, with a tentative D call TRBD1 (5 bases). Between the trimmed V and J ends, which lost 6 bases and 4 bases, there was a span of 15 bases. CDR1 MNHEY and CDR2 SVGEGT come from the germline V gene. The CDR3 spans 14 residues. The CDR3 loop reads CASSLRARVTEAFF. In DNA form, the CDR3 reads TGTGCCAGCAGCCTCAGGGCTAGGGTCACTGAAGCTTTCTTT.

Note on this clone: Other nucleotide sequences from this sample produce the same CDR3. The chain is built from TRBV7-3 and TRBJ2-3; tentative D call: TRBD2 (5 bases). The germline gives CDR1 SGHTA, CDR2 FQGTGA. V lost 5 bases and J lost 0, with 9 bases in between. The CDR3 loop spans 14 amino acids. CDR3 loop: CASSPGLSTDTQYF. The CDR3 DNA sequence: TGTGCCAGCAGCCCCGGACTCAGCACAGATACGCAGTATTTT.

This chain uses TRBV5-1 with TRBJ1-2, with 8 bases aligning to TRBD1. Germline V gene lookup returns CDR1 SGHRS and CDR2 YFSETQ. The CDR3 is 15 amino acids. V was clipped by 4 bases and J by 0 bases; unmatched bases: 5. The CDR3 nucleotides read TGCGCCAGCAGCAGCGGACAGGGTGCTAACTATGGCTACACCTTC. Translating gives CASSSGQGANYGYTF.

The V call is TRBV2, the J call TRBJ1-5, with 9 bases aligning to TRBD1. The CDR3 is made up of 15 amino acids. The germline V gene has CDR1 SNHLY and CDR2 FYNNEI. The ends lost 5 bases at V and 3 bases at J; junction bases unmatched: 5. This CDR3 is CASSTRTGDNQPQHF. CDR3 nucleotides: TGTGCCAGCAGTACCCGGACAGGGGACAATCAGCCCCAGCATTTT.

The rearrangement joins TRBV7-2 to TRBJ2-7; tentatively, D is TRBD2 (5 bases). CDR3 size: 15 residues. In germline, CDR1 is SGHTA, CDR2 FQGNSA. Trimming left V 5 bases short and J 3 bases short, with 17 bases between. CDR3 DNA sequence: TGTGCCAGCAGCCCACCTGGCTCCCGGGGCTACGAGCAGTACTTC. Protein product: CASSPPGSRGYEQYF.

This clone was seen ten or more times. This chain uses TRBV18 with TRBJ1-2; 7 bases align to TRBD1. The germline V gene has CDR1 KGHSH and CDR2 LQKENI. V dropped 3 bases and J dropped 5; count of bases not matched to a gene: 9. CDR3 length: 15 residues. CDR3 loop: CASSPTDRVRYGYTF. The CDR3 DNA sequence: TGTGCCAGCTCACCTACCGACAGGGTTCGGTATGGCTACACCTTC.

On this clone itself: A junction boundary mismatches the germline segment, possibly from a read error. The CDR3, as DNA: TGTGCCAGTTCCCGGGGGGGGAAACCATATAGCAATCAGCTCCAGCATTTT. This sequence encodes CASSRGGKPYSNQLQHF. V is TRBV19 and J is TRBJ1-5, with D possibly matching TRBD1 (5 bases). Germline values: CDR1 LNHDA, CDR2 SQIVND (reference sequence). The CDR3 loop spans 17 amino acids.

The chain links TRBV24-1 to TRBJ2-7; 9 bases are a match to TRBD1. After removal of 3 bases from V and 0 bases from J, the junction contained 2 bases not matched to a gene. CDR1 and CDR2 (germline): KGHDR, SFDVKD. The CDR3 has 15 residues. CDR3 sequence: CATSDRQGGSYEQYF. The CDR3 nucleotides are TGTGCCACCAGTGATCGACAGGGGGGCTCCTACGAGCAGTACTTC.

The rearrangement links TRBV7-9 to TRBJ2-3; 9 nucleotides align to TRBD2. Germline V CDR1 and CDR2: SEHNR, FQNEAQ (reference sequence). The CDR3 is made up of 13 amino acids. After removal of 10 bases from V and 3 bases from J, the junction contained 5 bases not matched to a gene. This CDR3 is CATPGLATDTQYF. In DNA form, the CDR3 reads TGTGCCACTCCGGGACTAGCAACAGATACGCAGTATTTT.

This clone showed up just a few times. V and J are TRBV5-1 and TRBJ1-5; 7 bases align to TRBD1. The V gene end was trimmed by 4 bases and the J gene end by 4 bases; junction bases not matched to a gene: 5. Germline V gene lookup returns CDR1 SGHRS and CDR2 YFSETQ. CDR3 length: 14 residues. CDR3 region: CASSPGQQNQPQHF. The CDR3 bases are TGCGCCAGCAGCCCGGGACAGCAAAATCAGCCCCAGCATTTT.

The chain has TRBV27 and TRBJ2-5; a possible D gene is TRBD2 (6 bases). V was shortened by 1 base and J by 1 base, with 13 bases between the two germline ends. The CDR3 is made up of 16 amino acids. CDR1 is MNHEY, CDR2 SMNVEV, per germline (reference sequence). This CDR3 is CASSLLGGLPQETQYF. DNA of the CDR3: TGTGCCAGCAGTTTATTGGGGGGACTGCCCCAAGAGACCCAGTACTTC.

The chain is built from TRBV5-4 and TRBJ2-1; 8 positions match TRBD2. The CDR3 loop spans 16 amino acids. Germline V gene sequence: CDR1 SGHNT, CDR2 YYREEE (reference sequence). Losses at the gene ends were 1 base for V and 2 bases for J; bases not matched to a gene: 5. The CDR3 loop reads CASSLLAGLTYNEQFF. The CDR3 nucleotides are TGTGCCAGCAGCTTGTTAGCGGGGTTAACCTACAATGAGCAGTTCTTC. The entire variable domain, with the rest obtained from reference TRBV5-4 and TRBJ2-1, is as follows: ETGVTQSPTHLIKTRGQQVTLRCSSQSGHNTVSWYQQALGQGPQFIFQYYREEENGRGNFPPRFSGLQFPNYSSELNVNALELDDSALYLCASSLLAGLTYNEQFFGPGTRLTVL.

The chain has TRBV10-3 and TRBJ2-3; 12 nucleotides agree with TRBD2. Trimming took 6 bases from V and 5 from J; bases not matched to a gene: 9. Germline V gene lookup returns CDR1 ENHRY and CDR2 SYGVKD. This CDR3 has 16 amino acids. The CDR3 loop is CAIRDLAGGPGDTQYF. The DNA of the CDR3 is TGTGCCATCAGGGACCTAGCGGGGGGGCCTGGAGATACGCAGTATTTT.

V usage is TRBV18 and J usage is TRBJ2-3; D remains ambiguous. The CDR3 spans 14 residues. Germline V gene lookup returns CDR1 KGHSH and CDR2 LQKENI. Trimming took off 2 bases at V and 3 bases at J, with 9 bases between the two ends. CDR3 sequence: CASSPNSRTDTQYF. CDR3 in DNA: TGTGCCAGCTCACCAAATAGTCGGACAGATACGCAGTATTTT. Full variable domain (missing parts from reference TRBV18 and TRBJ2-3): NAGVMQNPRHLVRRRGQEARLRCSPMKGHSHVYWYRQLPEEGLKFMVYLQKENIIDESGMPKERFSAEFPKEGPSILRIQQVVRGDSAAYFCASSPNSRTDTQYFGPGTRLTVL.

CDR3 nucleotide sequence: TGTGCCAGCAGCGCCCAGGGGGCGCGGGTGGGGCACACCATATATTTT. This encodes CASSAQGARVGHTIYF. V usage is TRBV9 and J usage is TRBJ1-3; 8 bases align to TRBD1. V trimming: 3 bases; J trimming: 8 bases; junction bases outside the gene matches: 13. Germline values: CDR1 SGDLS, CDR2 YYNGEE. This CDR3 comprises 16 residues.